The rows below give T cell receptor beta chains drawn from one sample of a study of a mutant IDH1 vaccine in newly diagnosed glioma. These receptors have no identified antigens. Clones were sequenced by immunoSEQ multiplex PCR, and TCRdb holds only the in-frame ones, with some missing. The profile covers approximately 26,000 clones, with roughly 90% appearing a single time and 20% taken by the ten largest. The source was PBMCs, collected from a glioma patient whose treatment included an IDH1 peptide vaccine. The receptors were gathered from a man younger than 30 with glioma. The CDR3 runs from the conserved cysteine through the conserved F or W. The D gene is left open where the match is weak. Clone size appears in some rows only: once, few, many, or a class for an expanded clone.

CDR3: CASSLGPGDYGYTF; DNA: TGTGCCAGCAGCTTGGGCCCCGGGGACTATGGCTACACCTTC; size: few; J: TRBJ1-2; V: TRBV5-8; D: -
CDR3: CASRDRQASGNQPQHF; DNA: TGTGCCAGCAGGGATCGACAGGCTTCGGGCAATCAGCCCCAGCATTTT; size: once; J: TRBJ1-5; V: TRBV2; D: -
CDR3: CSASPGYGYTF; DNA: TGCAGTGCTAGTCCAGGGTATGGCTACACCTTC; size: -; J: TRBJ1-2; V: TRBV20-1; D: -
CDR3: CASSHGTGGYEQYF; DNA: TGTGCCAGCAGCCACGGGACAGGGGGCTACGAGCAGTACTTC; size: -; J: TRBJ2-7; V: TRBV11-2; D: TRBD1
CDR3: CAISESEGYNYGYTF; DNA: TGTGCCATCAGTGAGTCGGAGGGATACAACTATGGCTACACCTTC; size: -; J: TRBJ1-2; V: TRBV10-3; D: -
CDR3: CASSDAYEQYF; DNA: TGTGCCAGCAGCGACGCCTACGAGCAGTACTTC; size: -; J: TRBJ2-7; V: TRBV2; D: -
CDR3: CASSLVSPLQTHEKLFF; DNA: TGTGCCAGCAGCTTAGTGTCCCCACTTCAAACTCATGAAAAACTGTTTTTT; size: -; J: TRBJ1-4; V: TRBV7-9; D: -
CDR3: CASSPRGPGPGNTIYF; DNA: TGCGCCAGCAGCCCACGGGGGCCAGGGCCTGGAAACACCATATATTTT; size: -; J: TRBJ1-3; V: TRBV5-1; D: -
CDR3: CASSYHPDFVSTEAFF; DNA: TGTGCCAGCAGTTACCATCCCGACTTCGTGAGCACTGAAGCTTTCTTT; size: -; J: TRBJ1-1; V: TRBV6-5; D: -
CDR3: CAWRGDRGIGKLFF; DNA: TGTGCCTGGAGGGGGGACAGGGGGATAGGAAAACTGTTTTTT; size: -; J: TRBJ1-4; V: TRBV30; D: TRBD1